This T cell receptor (beta chain) stems from a study of OX40 agonist ivuxolimab in advanced cancers. The study, taken as a whole, reports: At 0.1 to 3.0 mg/kg, CD4+ and CD8+ blood T cells expanded clonally by week 6. Low clonal expansion, among the lowest seen, marked partial responders at 0.1-3.0 mg/kg.

The ends were cut back, 0 bases at V and 5 bases at J, with 7 bases in the middle. The CDR3 length is 13 residues. Germline loops: CDR1 LNHDA, CDR2 SQIVND (reference sequence). Sampling of blood occurred at baseline, cycle 4 day 1, and cycle 7 day 1. TCRdb keeps only in-frame clones here, not all; method: immunoSEQ multiplex PCR. Seen here are about 31,000 clones, roughly 80% observed once, and the top ten hold about 20%. In regard to this clone: Its antigen is not known.

Sequencing used CD4+ or CD8+ T cells sorted from blood, obtained in a trial of the OX40 agonist ivuxolimab. The genes are TRBV19 and TRBJ1-1; D not certain. The receptor comes from an adult with an advanced solid tumor such as melanoma, head and neck, liver or kidney cancer. CDR3 in DNA: TGTGCCAGTAGTATAGACAGGAGAACTGAAGCTTTCTTT. Protein: CASSIDRRTEAFF.